This is a list of T cell receptor beta chains from one sample in a study of cytomegalovirus exposure and HLA in healthy donors. Sequenced by immunoSEQ multiplex PCR; TCRdb stores in-frame clones only, minus some. Of about 82,000 clones listed, 85% to 95% were seen once; the top ten hold roughly 0.65%. Sequences were obtained from PBMCs. These receptors were obtained from a man aged 18 to 30 in good health and CMV-seronegative. Each CDR3 is given with its conserved first and last residue. A D gene is named only where the DNA matches it firmly. Size is stated for part of the rows, as once, few or many counts, or as a class when the clone is expanded.

abundance: .; j_gene: TRBJ1-1; d_gene: .; v_gene: TRBV27; CDR3nt: TGTGCCGTTCTTAACCCTCTCGGCACTGAAGCTTTCTTT; CDR3aa: CAVLNPLGTEAFF
abundance: .; j_gene: TRBJ2-1; d_gene: .; v_gene: TRBV6-5; CDR3nt: TGTGCCAGCAGTTACTCGGCGGGCGGCTATGAGCAGTTCTTC; CDR3aa: CASSYSAGGYEQFF
abundance: .; j_gene: TRBJ1-1; d_gene: .; v_gene: TRBV30; CDR3nt: TGTGCCTGGAGTGGATTTTCCCGGGGGGACACTGAAGCTTTCTTT; CDR3aa: CAWSGFSRGDTEAFF
abundance: .; j_gene: TRBJ2-7; d_gene: .; v_gene: TRBV5-1; CDR3nt: TGCGCCAGCAGCCTGGGGAGCTCCTACGAGCAGTACTTC; CDR3aa: CASSLGSSYEQYF
abundance: .; j_gene: TRBJ1-1; d_gene: .; v_gene: TRBV2; CDR3nt: TGTGCCAGCGGGCCGTTTACTGAAGCTTTCTTT; CDR3aa: CASGPFTEAFF
abundance: .; j_gene: TRBJ1-1; d_gene: TRBD1; v_gene: TRBV27; CDR3nt: TGTGCCAGCAGTTTATTGAGGGGGCGGACTGAAGCTTTCTTT; CDR3aa: CASSLLRGRTEAFF
abundance: .; j_gene: TRBJ2-7; d_gene: .; v_gene: TRBV30; CDR3nt: TGTGCCTGGAGTGTAGAGGCCCCAGCGCACTTC; CDR3aa: CAWSVEAPAHF
abundance: .; j_gene: TRBJ2-7; d_gene: .; v_gene: TRBV13; CDR3nt: TGTGCCAGCAGCCGGCAGGGTATAGACGAGCAGTACTTC; CDR3aa: CASSRQGIDEQYF
abundance: .; j_gene: TRBJ2-7; d_gene: .; v_gene: TRBV16; CDR3nt: TGTGCCAGCAGCCAATCCACAGTGCTCGAGCAGTACTTC; CDR3aa: CASSQSTVLEQYF
abundance: .; j_gene: TRBJ2-1; d_gene: .; v_gene: TRBV27; CDR3nt: TGTGCCAGCAGCCACAGGAGCTCCTACAATGAGCAGTTCTTC; CDR3aa: CASSHRSSYNEQFF
abundance: .; j_gene: TRBJ1-1; d_gene: .; v_gene: TRBV5-1; CDR3nt: TGCGCCAGCAGTTTGGGGACGGGAAACACTGAAGCTTTCTTT; CDR3aa: CASSLGTGNTEAFF
abundance: once; j_gene: TRBJ2-3; d_gene: TRBD1; v_gene: TRBV5-1; CDR3nt: TGCGCCAGCAGCTCCCGGACAGGGTTGGGCACAGATACGCAGTATTTT; CDR3aa: CASSSRTGLGTDTQYF
abundance: .; j_gene: TRBJ2-7; d_gene: TRBD2; v_gene: TRBV19; CDR3nt: TGTGCCAGTAGTTTGACTAGCGGAGGAGAGCAGTACTTC; CDR3aa: CASSLTSGGEQYF
abundance: .; j_gene: TRBJ2-7; d_gene: TRBD1; v_gene: TRBV7-2; CDR3nt: TGTGCCAGCAGCCCGGGACAGGGGTTGTACGAGCAGTACTTC; CDR3aa: CASSPGQGLYEQYF
abundance: .; j_gene: TRBJ1-3; d_gene: TRBD1; v_gene: TRBV10-3; CDR3nt: TGTGCCATCAGCAGACAGGGAGGAAACACCATATATTTT; CDR3aa: CAISRQGGNTIYF
abundance: .; j_gene: TRBJ1-5; d_gene: .; v_gene: TRBV6-6; CDR3nt: TGTGCCAGCGGGGGTCGGGGGGCAGGGAATCAGCCCCAGCATTTT; CDR3aa: CASGGRGAGNQPQHF
abundance: .; j_gene: TRBJ2-5; d_gene: .; v_gene: TRBV7-7; CDR3nt: TGTGCTAGCAGCTTAGGGGTTAGAGGGGAGACCCAGTACTTC; CDR3aa: CASSLGVRGETQYF
abundance: .; j_gene: TRBJ1-2; d_gene: TRBD1; v_gene: TRBV10-3; CDR3nt: TGTGCCATCCGTCGAGCTCCGGGACAGGGCAACTATGGCTACACCTTC; CDR3aa: CAIRRAPGQGNYGYTF
abundance: .; j_gene: TRBJ2-7; d_gene: .; v_gene: TRBV9; CDR3nt: TGTGCCAGCAGCGTAGACTCATCCAGCGGCGAGCAGTACTTC; CDR3aa: CASSVDSSSGEQYF
abundance: .; j_gene: TRBJ2-3; d_gene: TRBD2; v_gene: TRBV6-6; CDR3nt: TGTGCCAGCAGTTACTTAGAGGGCGGGAGAACAGATACGCAGTATTTT; CDR3aa: CASSYLEGGRTDTQYF
abundance: .; j_gene: TRBJ2-2; d_gene: TRBD2; v_gene: TRBV2; CDR3nt: TGTGCCAGCACCTCGTCTAGCGGGGGGGCGCGGACCGGGGAGCTGTTTTTT; CDR3aa: CASTSSSGGARTGELFF
abundance: once; j_gene: TRBJ1-5; d_gene: .; v_gene: TRBV21-1; CDR3nt: TGTGCCAGCAGCAAAGGGGTTTGGGCCACATCTAGCAATCAGCCCCAGCATTTT; CDR3aa: CASSKGVWATSSNQPQHF
abundance: .; j_gene: TRBJ2-3; d_gene: TRBD2; v_gene: TRBV7-9; CDR3nt: TGTGCCAGCAGCCTTCAAAATCTGCTAGCGGGCGGCACAGATACGCAGTATTTT; CDR3aa: CASSLQNLLAGGTDTQYF
abundance: .; j_gene: TRBJ2-7; d_gene: .; v_gene: TRBV11-3; CDR3nt: TGTGCCAGCAGCCTAGCCGGAATAGGAGCCTACGAGCAGTACTTC; CDR3aa: CASSLAGIGAYEQYF
abundance: .; j_gene: TRBJ2-7; d_gene: .; v_gene: TRBV10-3; CDR3nt: TGTGCCATCAGCGCCCTGCGACAGAGCTCCTACGAGCAGTACTTC; CDR3aa: CAISALRQSSYEQYF
abundance: .; j_gene: TRBJ2-5; d_gene: TRBD1; v_gene: TRBV30; CDR3nt: TGTGCCTGGAGTGCCCACAGGGGGCGTTGGGAGACCCAGTACTTC; CDR3aa: CAWSAHRGRWETQYF
abundance: .; j_gene: TRBJ2-1; d_gene: TRBD2; v_gene: TRBV19; CDR3nt: TGTGCCAGTAGGGAACTAGCGGGAGGGCGCGATGAGCAGTTCTTC; CDR3aa: CASRELAGGRDEQFF
abundance: .; j_gene: TRBJ2-7; d_gene: .; v_gene: TRBV5-1; CDR3nt: TGCGCCAGCAGCTTGGCCGACCCGACAAGACCCTACGAGCAGTACTTC; CDR3aa: CASSLADPTRPYEQYF
abundance: .; j_gene: TRBJ1-4; d_gene: .; v_gene: TRBV18; CDR3nt: TGTGCCAGCTCAAGATCGGGGAATGAAAAACTGTTTTTT; CDR3aa: CASSRSGNEKLFF
abundance: .; j_gene: TRBJ2-2; d_gene: TRBD1; v_gene: TRBV5-1; CDR3nt: TGCGCCAGCAGTGACAGGGTCCCCGCGAACACCGGGGAGCTGTTTTTT; CDR3aa: CASSDRVPANTGELFF
abundance: .; j_gene: TRBJ1-2; d_gene: TRBD1; v_gene: TRBV5-6; CDR3nt: TGTGCCAGCAGCCTAGGGGGCGCGAACTATGGCTACACCTTC; CDR3aa: CASSLGGANYGYTF
abundance: once; j_gene: TRBJ2-2; d_gene: .; v_gene: TRBV19; CDR3nt: TGTGCCAGTACGCGATTCGCGAACACCGGGGAGCTGTTTTTT; CDR3aa: CASTRFANTGELFF
abundance: few; j_gene: TRBJ2-1; d_gene: .; v_gene: TRBV7-9; CDR3nt: TGTGCCAGCAGTTCCGGGCCGACTAGTTACAATGAGCAGTTCTTC; CDR3aa: CASSSGPTSYNEQFF
abundance: .; j_gene: TRBJ2-1; d_gene: TRBD2; v_gene: TRBV18; CDR3nt: TGTGCCAGCTCACCACCGGTAGTTTATAGGCGTCTGGCTAGCGGGAGAGTGGGTGAGCAGTTCTTC; CDR3aa: CASSPPVVYRRLASGRVGEQFF
abundance: .; j_gene: TRBJ1-2; d_gene: .; v_gene: TRBV30; CDR3nt: TGTGCCTGGATAAGGGGTCCACGGGGCTACACCTTC; CDR3aa: CAWIRGPRGYTF
abundance: .; j_gene: TRBJ2-5; d_gene: .; v_gene: TRBV4-1; CDR3nt: TGCGCCAGCAGCCAAGTAGCCGCTCAAGAGACCCAGTACTTC; CDR3aa: CASSQVAAQETQYF
abundance: .; j_gene: TRBJ1-1; d_gene: .; v_gene: TRBV30; CDR3nt: TGTGCCTGGAGAACCTCCCGAGGAGGGCAGCCGAAGAACACTGAAGCTTTCTTT; CDR3aa: CAWRTSRGGQPKNTEAFF
abundance: once; j_gene: TRBJ1-4; d_gene: TRBD1; v_gene: TRBV18; CDR3nt: TGTGCCAGCTCACCCCGGACAGGGACTAATGAAAAACTGTTTTTT; CDR3aa: CASSPRTGTNEKLFF
abundance: .; j_gene: TRBJ2-3; d_gene: .; v_gene: TRBV7-8; CDR3nt: TGTGCCAGCAGCTCCAGGGATACGCAGTATTTT; CDR3aa: CASSSRDTQYF
abundance: .; j_gene: TRBJ2-2; d_gene: TRBD2; v_gene: TRBV10-3; CDR3nt: TGTGCCATCAGCGTGACTAGCGGGAGAACTGCCGGGGAGCTGTTTTTT; CDR3aa: CAISVTSGRTAGELFF
abundance: .; j_gene: TRBJ2-2; d_gene: .; v_gene: TRBV5-1; CDR3nt: TGCGCCAGCAGCTTGGTGGACTACATCCCCGGGGAGCTGTTTTTT; CDR3aa: CASSLVDYIPGELFF
abundance: once; j_gene: TRBJ2-3; d_gene: TRBD2; v_gene: TRBV5-8; CDR3nt: TGTGCCAGCAGCTTGGGACTAGCGGGAAAATCAGATACGCAGTATTTT; CDR3aa: CASSLGLAGKSDTQYF
abundance: .; j_gene: TRBJ2-7; d_gene: .; v_gene: TRBV27; CDR3nt: TGTGCCAGCAGTTTAAGACAGCCCTCCTCCTACGAGCAGTACTTC; CDR3aa: CASSLRQPSSYEQYF